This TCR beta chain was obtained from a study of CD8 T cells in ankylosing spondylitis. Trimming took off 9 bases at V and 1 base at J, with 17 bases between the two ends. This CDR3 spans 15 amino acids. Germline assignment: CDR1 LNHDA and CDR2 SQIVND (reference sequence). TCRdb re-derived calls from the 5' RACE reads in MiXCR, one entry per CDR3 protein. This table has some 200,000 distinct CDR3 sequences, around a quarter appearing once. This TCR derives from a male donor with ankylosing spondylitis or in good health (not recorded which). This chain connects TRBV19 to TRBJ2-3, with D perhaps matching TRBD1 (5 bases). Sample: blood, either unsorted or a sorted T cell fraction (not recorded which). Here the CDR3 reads CASNEDPRGTDTQYF. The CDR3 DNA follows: TGTGCCAGCAACGAGGACCCCAGGGGCACAGATACGCAGTATTTT.